This T cell receptor (beta chain) is drawn from a study of control samples from healthy donors and cancer patients. V lost 3 bases and J lost 1, with 7 bases in between. This CDR3 spans 13 amino acids. Germline V CDR1 and CDR2: KGHSH, LQKENI. Some clones are missing from TCRdb's copy, which holds only in-frame ones; the method was immunoSEQ multiplex PCR. This sample has 200,000 to 250,000 clones, with around 94% found just once. The chain combines TRBV18 with TRBJ2-7; D perhaps matches TRBD1 (6 bases). Specimen: blood. The receptor was isolated from a man aged 45-65 years in good health. CDR3 sequence reads: CASSPGQSYEQYV. The CDR3 coding sequence is TGTGCCAGCTCACCCGGACAGTCCTACGAGCAGTACGTC.